A single sample is the source of the 17 T cell receptor beta chains below, sequenced in a study of blood T cell repertoires in COVID-19 (TCRdb year 2020). The receptor library was made with the immunoSEQ multiplex PCR assay. The immuneACCESS repertoire file appears here via TCRdb, limited to in-frame rearrangements. These files lack a portion of the clones; in checked studies, under half of the deficit traces to unresolved V genes, and the cause of the others is not known. This sample lists over 100,000 clones; 79% were detected once. In total, the top ten clones hold approximately 4% of the sample. Sequencing input: peripheral blood. These receptors came from a woman aged 80 or older with acute or convalescent COVID-19.

This clone was found once. The CDR3 reads CASSLNRESNTEAFF. The CDR3 bases are TGTGCCAGTAGTCTTAACCGGGAATCGAACACTGAAGCTTTCTTT. V is TRBV19 and J is TRBJ1-1; D remains unclear. The CDR3 has 15 residues. The germline CDR1 and CDR2 sequences are LNHDA and SQIVND (reference sequence). V lost 5 bases, J lost 1 base, and 14 bases lay in between.

This clone was counted between two and nine times. The gene calls are TRBV2 and TRBJ2-5; 8 positions match TRBD1. The CDR3 totals 14 residues. Trimming removed 4 bases from V and 9 bases from J; junction bases left unmatched: 10. The germline V gene encodes CDR1 SNHLY and CDR2 FYNNEI. CDR3 nucleotides: TGTGCCAGCAGTGGGGCTGACAGGGGTTTTTCCCAGTACTTC. Protein sequence: CASSGADRGFSQYF.

This rearrangement joins TRBV19 to TRBJ1-5; the match to TRBD1 covers 7 bases. The germline V gene has CDR1 LNHDA and CDR2 SQIVND (reference sequence). The CDR3 length is 14 residues. V dropped 9 bases and J dropped 4; count of bases not matched to a gene: 9. The DNA for the CDR3 is TGTGCCAGCAGGGACAGAGGACCTAATCAGCCCCAGCATTTT. It translates to CASRDRGPNQPQHF.

This clone has just a few counts. The V call is TRBV20-1, the J call TRBJ2-5; D may be TRBD2 (5 bases). The V gene's germline CDR1 is DFQATT and CDR2 SNEGSKA (reference sequence). V was clipped by 3 bases and J by 4 bases, with 12 bases between them. CDR3 length: 13 residues. In DNA form, the CDR3 reads TGCAGTGCTAGTCCGGGGTTGGGAGAGACCCAGTACTTC. As protein: CSASPGLGETQYF.

The chain carries TRBV11-3 and TRBJ2-5, with 12 nucleotides matching TRBD2. The junction had 8 bases not matched to a gene; V was cut back by 1 base and J by 5 bases. Per the germline V gene, CDR1 is SGHNT and CDR2 is YENEEA. The CDR3 loop spans 17 amino acids. Here the CDR3 reads CASSLGLTSGGRETQYF. The CDR3 DNA reads as TGTGCCAGCAGCTTAGGCCTGACTAGCGGGGGACGGGAGACCCAGTACTTC.

The V call is TRBV12-3 or TRBV12-4, the J call TRBJ2-3; D call uncertain. V lost 6 bases to trimming and J lost 2 bases, with 9 bases between them. The CDR3 has 13 amino acids. The CDR3 sequence: CASSSSFTDTQYF. The CDR3, as DNA: TGTGCCAGCAGCTCTTCCTTCACAGATACGCAGTATTTT.

The J gene is TRBJ1-2, the V gene TRBV7-9; no reliable D call. Germline lookup yields CDR1 SEHNR and CDR2 FQNEAQ (reference sequence). This CDR3 is built from 13 residues. Deletions cut 4 bases from V and 8 bases from J, with 14 bases between. The CDR3 loop reads CASSSEGVEGYTF. As DNA, the CDR3 is TGTGCCAGCAGCTCCGAGGGAGTGGAGGGCTACACCTTC.

Only a few counts were recorded for this clone. CDR3: CASSSPGTGFNYGYTF. The CDR3 DNA follows: TGTGCCAGCAGTTCCCCCGGGACAGGGTTTAACTATGGCTACACCTTC. The gene calls are TRBV28 and TRBJ1-2; 9 nucleotides match TRBD1. CDR3 size: 16 residues. V shed 4 bases, J shed 1 base, and the junction held 7 bases outside the gene matches. Per the germline V gene, CDR1 is MDHEN and CDR2 is SYDVKM.

The J gene is TRBJ2-1, the V gene TRBV14, with 7 bases identical to TRBD1. Germline V lookup: CDR1 SGHDN, CDR2 FVKESK. The trim removed 4 bases at V and 7 bases at J, leaving 4 bases unmatched. The CDR3 is 13 residues long. CDR3 nucleotide sequence: TGTGCCAGCAGCCTCGGGACAGTAAATGAGCAGTTCTTC. Its protein product is CASSLGTVNEQFF.

This clone was seen once. The V gene is TRBV30, the J gene TRBJ2-2; the match to TRBD2 covers 7 bases. The CDR3 has 14 residues. With V trimmed by 2 bases and J by 2 bases, 2 bases remained unmatched. The V gene's germline CDR1 is GTSNPN and CDR2 SVGIG (reference sequence). CDR3 coding DNA: TGTGCCTGGAGTCCGGGACTAAACACCGGGGAGCTGTTTTTT. Encoded protein: CAWSPGLNTGELFF.

This clone occurred a few times. The chain joins TRBV4-1 to TRBJ1-2; 9 positions agree with TRBD1. This CDR3 is built from 15 residues. Losses at the gene ends were 4 bases for V and 0 bases for J; bases not matched to a gene: 3. Germline lookup yields CDR1 MGHRA and CDR2 YSYEKL. CDR3 in amino acids: CASSLGQGPNYGYTF. Here the CDR3 DNA reads TGCGCCAGCAGCCTCGGACAGGGGCCTAACTATGGCTACACCTTC.

V is TRBV12-5 and J is TRBJ2-1, with TRBD2 identical over 10 bases. The germline V gene encodes CDR1 LGHNT and CDR2 FRNRAP. CDR3 length: 18 residues. Unmatched junction bases numbered 13, after V lost 0 bases and J lost 8 bases. CDR3 protein: CASGLVFGTSARRDEQFF. In DNA form, the CDR3 reads TGTGCTAGTGGTTTGGTATTTGGGACTAGCGCCCGACGGGATGAGCAGTTCTTC. Full variable domain (rest looked up from reference TRBV12-5 and TRBJ2-1): DARVTQTPRHKVTEMGQEVTMRCQPILGHNTVFWYRQTMMQGLELLAYFRNRAPLDDSGMPKDRFSAEMPDATLATLKIQPSEPRDSAVYFCASGLVFGTSARRDEQFFGPGTRLTVL.

The genes are TRBV4-3 and TRBJ1-4, with D uncertain. CDR3 length: 14 residues. V was shortened by 0 bases and J by 6 bases, with 8 bases between the two germline ends. Looked up from germline, CDR1 is LGHNA and CDR2 is YSLEER. Here the CDR3 DNA reads TGCGCCAGCAGCCAAGAACGTCGAGATGAAAAACTGTTTTTT. Translation gives CASSQERRDEKLFF.

The V call is TRBV6-2 or TRBV6-3, the J call TRBJ1-1; D call uncertain. The CDR3 loop spans 12 amino acids. The ends were cut back, 5 bases at V and 7 bases at J, with 11 bases in the middle. CDR1 and CDR2 from the germline V gene are MNHEY and SVGEGT. This CDR3 reads CASSLGRGEAFF. The DNA of the CDR3 is TGTGCCAGCAGTCTCGGACGGGGTGAAGCTTTCTTT.

The chain employs TRBV5-1 and TRBJ2-1; TRBD1 might be the D (5 bases). The V gene's germline CDR1 is SGHRS and CDR2 YFSETQ. V lost 0 bases to trimming and J lost 2 bases, with 9 bases between them. This CDR3 contains 15 residues. CDR3 nucleotide sequence: TGCGCCAGCAGCTTGGCCCAAGGGGCCTACAATGAGCAGTTCTTC. Protein product: CASSLAQGAYNEQFF.

The chain is built from TRBV7-2 and TRBJ2-4; 9 nucleotides line up with TRBD2. Trimming removed 3 bases from V and 5 bases from J; junction bases left unmatched: 8. The CDR3 length is 16 residues. Germline V gene lookup returns CDR1 SGHTA and CDR2 FQGNSA. The CDR3 protein is CASSFRGGAGENIQYF. The CDR3 nucleotides read TGTGCCAGCAGCTTTCGCGGGGGGGCTGGGGAAAACATTCAGTACTTC.

The chain employs TRBV6-6 and TRBJ1-4; tentative D call: TRBD1 (6 bases). CDR1 is MNHNY, CDR2 SVGAGI, per germline (reference sequence). This CDR3 has 18 residues. Trimming left V 5 bases short and J 8 bases short, with 27 bases between. The CDR3, as DNA: TGTGCCAGCAGTCCTACTCCAGGGGTTAGGGGTAGTAAGGAAAAACTGTTTTTT. It is translated as CASSPTPGVRGSKEKLFF.